The 32 T cell receptor beta chains reported below all come from one sample, sequenced in a study of CD8 T cells in ankylosing spondylitis. Each CDR3 protein gets one entry after TCRdb re-called the 5' RACE reads with MiXCR. The data show approximately 150,000 distinct CDR3 sequences, under 35% seen once. Sequenced input: synovial fluid, either unsorted or a sorted T cell fraction (not recorded which). These TCRs come from a male donor with ankylosing spondylitis.

V usage is TRBV28 and J usage is TRBJ2-2, with a tentative D call TRBD2 (6 bases). The CDR3 sequence is 15 residues long. The germline V gene encodes CDR1 MDHEN and CDR2 SYDVKM. Trimming took 5 bases from V and 4 from J, leaving 14 bases between them. The CDR3 sequence is CASSPSAGTTGELFF. CDR3 DNA: TGTGCCAGCAGTCCCTCGGCGGGGACCACCGGGGAGCTGTTTTTT.

This clonotype was recorded many times. The CDR3 protein is CAWSVLAGNEQFF. The CDR3 DNA is TGTGCCTGGAGTGTACTAGCGGGGAATGAGCAGTTCTTC. J is TRBJ2-1 and V is TRBV30, with 10 bases matching TRBD2. CDR3 length: 13 residues. V trimming: 0 bases; J trimming: 7 bases; junction bases outside the gene matches: 0. Germline values: CDR1 GTSNPN, CDR2 SVGIG (reference sequence).

Only a few counts were recorded for this clonotype. The chain has TRBV7-9 and TRBJ2-5, with 9 bases aligning to TRBD1. The CDR3 spans 15 residues. The germline V gene encodes CDR1 SEHNR and CDR2 FQNEAQ (reference sequence). Unmatched junction bases numbered 8, after V lost 5 bases and J lost 4 bases. In DNA, the CDR3 is TGTGCCAGCAGCAAGCAGGGACAGGGTGGAGAGACCCAGTACTTC. Protein product: CASSKQGQGGETQYF.

The V call is TRBV7-9, the J call TRBJ1-1, with 7 bases matching TRBD1. The CDR3 loop spans 11 amino acids. Germline CDR1 SEHNR, CDR2 FQNEAQ (reference sequence). Losses at the gene ends were 5 bases for V and 6 bases for J; bases not matched to a gene: 0. CDR3 protein: CASSGTAEAFF. The CDR3 DNA reads as TGTGCCAGCAGCGGGACAGCTGAAGCTTTCTTT.

This clonotype appeared a few times. The chain carries TRBV7-2 and TRBJ2-2, with D possibly being TRBD1 (6 bases). V lost 4 bases, J lost 6 bases, and 9 bases lay in between. This CDR3 has 13 residues. Germline-derived CDR1 and CDR2 are SGHTA and FQGNSA. The CDR3 nucleotides are TGTGCCAGCAGCTCCAGGGGAGCCGGGGAGCTGTTTTTT. Translating gives CASSSRGAGELFF. The full variable domain, its missing parts supplied by reference TRBV7-2 and TRBJ2-2, is GAGVSQSPSNKVTEKGKDVELRCDPISGHTALYWYRQSLGQGLEFLIYFQGNSAPDKSGLPSDRFSAERTGGSVSTLTIQRTQQEDSAVYLCASSSRGAGELFFGEGSRLTVL.

The CDR3 DNA follows: TGTGCCAGCAGTCCCTCGACAGGTCGGAACATTCAGTACTTC. Encoded protein: CASSPSTGRNIQYF. V and J are TRBV12-3 or TRBV12-4 and TRBJ2-4; the D gene is possibly TRBD1 (6 bases). V dropped 5 bases and J dropped 7 bases, with 15 bases sitting between them. This CDR3 spans 14 amino acids.

This clonotype was found many times. V gene TRBV5-1 combines with J gene TRBJ1-2; possible D gene TRBD1, 6 bases. Germline V gives CDR1 SGHRS, CDR2 YFSETQ. The CDR3 spans 15 residues. V dropped 4 bases and J dropped 7 bases, with 20 bases sitting between them. CDR3 protein: CASSPGTSSTSGYTF. The CDR3, as DNA: TGCGCCAGCAGCCCGGGGACATCATCCACGAGTGGCTACACCTTC.

This clonotype was observed a handful of times. The chain couples TRBV20-1 to TRBJ2-7; 11 positions match TRBD2. V dropped 2 bases and J dropped 2; count of bases not matched to a gene: 5. Germline assignment: CDR1 DFQATT and CDR2 SNEGSKA (reference sequence). The CDR3 runs to 15 residues. DNA of the CDR3: TGCAGTGCTAGAATACTAGCGGGGGACCCCTACGAGCAGTACTTC. Translating gives CSARILAGDPYEQYF.

V gene TRBV28 combines with J gene TRBJ2-2; 10 nucleotides match TRBD2. J was trimmed by 0 bases and V by 3 bases; bases with no gene match: 22. In germline, CDR1 is MDHEN, CDR2 SYDVKM. The CDR3 consists of 23 residues. The CDR3 reads CASSFQTFSSGGPITANTGELFF. As DNA, the CDR3 is TGTGCCAGCAGTTTCCAGACATTCTCTAGCGGGGGCCCTATCACTGCGAACACCGGGGAGCTGTTTTTT. Supplemented by reference TRBV28 and TRBJ2-2, the full variable domain reads DVKVTQSSRYLVKRTGEKVFLECVQDMDHENMFWYRQDPGLGLRLIYFSYDVKMKEKGDIPEGYSVSREKKERFSLILESASTNQTSMYLCASSFQTFSSGGPITANTGELFFGEGSRLTVL.

This clonotype was picked up a small number of times. The J gene is TRBJ1-2, the V gene TRBV20-1; D possibly corresponds to TRBD1 (6 bases). V was pared by 3 bases and J by 8 bases, with 13 bases between. This CDR3 has 12 residues. Per the germline V gene, CDR1 is DFQATT and CDR2 is SNEGSKA (reference sequence). This CDR3 reads CSASGDKEGYTF. In DNA form, the CDR3 reads TGCAGTGCTAGTGGGGACAAGGAGGGCTACACCTTC.

The chain couples TRBV7-8 to TRBJ2-7, with 13 bases identical to TRBD2. The CDR3 runs to 16 residues. V was pared by 5 bases and J by 1 base, with 5 bases of the junction left unmatched. Germline CDR1 and CDR2: SGHVS and FQNEAQ. Written as DNA, the CDR3 is TGTGCCAGCAGCGTACGGACTAGCGGGAGTTCCTACGAGCAGTACTTC. Protein sequence: CASSVRTSGSSYEQYF.

In its sample, this clonotype was seen many times. V is TRBV28 and J is TRBJ2-7; 10 bases match TRBD1. With V trimmed by 0 bases and J by 2 bases, 1 base remained unmatched. The CDR3 has 15 amino acids. CDR1 MDHEN and CDR2 SYDVKM come from the germline V gene. The CDR3 loop reads CASSLWGQGTYEQYF. DNA for the CDR3: TGTGCCAGCAGTTTATGGGGACAGGGGACCTACGAGCAGTACTTC.

This clonotype was counted at least ten times. This chain uses TRBV7-9 with TRBJ1-1; D perhaps matches TRBD1 (6 bases). Trimming cost V 6 bases and J 0 bases, with 14 bases left between them. CDR1 SEHNR and CDR2 FQNEAQ come from the germline V gene (reference sequence). The length of the CDR3 is 15 residues. The CDR3 here is CASSLPGHLNTEAFF. The CDR3 nucleotides read TGTGCCAGCAGTTTGCCGGGACACTTGAACACTGAAGCTTTCTTT.

Many counts were recorded for this clonotype. V and J are TRBV4-1 and TRBJ2-7; 7 bases match TRBD1. Germline lookup yields CDR1 MGHRA and CDR2 YSYEKL. CDR3 length: 16 residues. J lost 1 base, V lost 0 bases, and 6 bases had no gene match. CDR3 DNA sequence: TGCGCCAGCAGCCAAGATTGGGGGACAGTTTCCTACGAGCAGTACTTC. Translation gives CASSQDWGTVSYEQYF.

This clonotype was found a few times. This chain joins TRBV7-3 and TRBJ2-3, with TRBD2 matching 8 bases. Germline assignment: CDR1 SGHTA and CDR2 FQGTGA. The CDR3 loop spans 15 amino acids. The V and J ends lost 2 bases and 3 bases, in that order; junction bases with no gene match: 4. CDR3 loop: CASSLVAGRTDTQYF. For the CDR3, the DNA is TGTGCCAGCAGCTTAGTAGCGGGGAGAACAGATACGCAGTATTTT.

This clonotype came up a few times. The rearrangement joins TRBV11-2 to TRBJ2-5; D perhaps matches TRBD1 (7 bases). The CDR3 covers 13 residues. The germline gives CDR1 SGHAT, CDR2 FQNNGV. Trimming removed 3 bases from V and 7 bases from J, with 12 bases in between. CDR3 region: CASSLGQGGTQYF. The CDR3 DNA is TGTGCCAGCAGCTTGGGCCAGGGGGGGACCCAGTACTTC.

This chain connects TRBV18 to TRBJ1-4, with TRBD1 matching over 8 bases. This CDR3 spans 20 amino acids. The ends lost 1 base at V and 0 bases at J; junction bases unmatched: 13. Per germline, CDR1 KGHSH and CDR2 LQKENI. The CDR3 DNA sequence: TGTGCCAGCTCACCACACACAAGGGACCAGGGGGCTGCAACTAATGAAAAACTGTTTTTT. Translating gives CASSPHTRDQGAATNEKLFF.

A few counts support this clonotype. The rearrangement links TRBV7-8 to TRBJ2-7; unclear D gene. CDR3 length equals 16 residues. V lost 3 bases and J 0 bases, leaving 15 bases between the germline ends. Germline CDR1 reads SGHVS; CDR2 reads FQNEAQ. This chain's CDR3 is CASSFLLNSLSYEQYF. The DNA of the CDR3 is TGTGCCAGCAGCTTCCTTTTAAACAGCCTCTCCTACGAGCAGTACTTC.

This chain connects TRBV12-5 to TRBJ1-5, with a tentative D call TRBD1 (5 bases). V was trimmed by 7 bases and J by 4 bases, leaving 17 bases between them. Germline values: CDR1 LGHNT, CDR2 FRNRAP. This CDR3 comprises 15 residues. In nucleotides, the CDR3 is TGTGCTAGTGCCCCCGAGGGGTGGGGTAATCAGCCCCAGCATTTT. Its protein is CASAPEGWGNQPQHF. Full variable domain (rest looked up from reference TRBV12-5 and TRBJ1-5): DARVTQTPRHKVTEMGQEVTMRCQPILGHNTVFWYRQTMMQGLELLAYFRNRAPLDDSGMPKDRFSAEMPDATLATLKIQPSEPRDSAVYFCASAPEGWGNQPQHFGDGTRLSIL.

Many counts were recorded for this clonotype. V usage is TRBV5-1 and J usage is TRBJ2-7, with TRBD1 identical over 8 bases. V lost 4 bases to trimming and J lost 2 bases; unmatched junction nucleotides: 8. The CDR3 length is 15 residues. CDR1 is SGHRS, CDR2 YFSETQ, per germline. The CDR3 reads CASSTGQGPPYEQYF. The CDR3 bases are TGCGCCAGCAGCACCGGACAGGGCCCTCCCTACGAGCAGTACTTC. Using reference TRBV5-1 and TRBJ2-7 for the parts outside the CDR3, the full variable domain is KAGVTQTPRYLIKTRGQQVTLSCSPISGHRSVSWYQQTPGQGLQFLFEYFSETQRNKGNFPGRFSGRQFSNSRSEMNVSTLELGDSALYLCASSTGQGPPYEQYFGPGTRLTVT.

This chain connects TRBV7-3 to TRBJ1-1, with D perhaps TRBD1 (6 bases). Per germline, CDR1 SGHTA and CDR2 FQGTGA. The CDR3 totals 17 residues. V was pared by 0 bases and J by 5 bases, with 19 bases between. CDR3 bases: TGTGCCAGCAGCTTAACGGGGTTTAGGGGGGCGAAGACTGAAGCTTTCTTT. Translating it yields CASSLTGFRGAKTEAFF.

The chain has TRBV14 and TRBJ1-1; TRBD1 matches at 7 bases. The CDR3 is 16 amino acids. Germline V gene sequence: CDR1 SGHDN, CDR2 FVKESK. V lost 0 bases, J lost 4 bases, and 8 bases stayed unmatched. The CDR3 sequence is CASSQDGDRVSTEAFF. CDR3 in DNA: TGTGCCAGCAGCCAAGATGGCGACAGGGTGAGCACTGAAGCTTTCTTT.

This clonotype was counted between two and nine times. Being one base from a much bigger clone, this may be a read error. V is TRBV5-1 and J is TRBJ2-2; tentatively, D is TRBD1 or TRBD2 (5 bases each). This CDR3 is 15 amino acids long. The V gene's germline CDR1 is SGHRS and CDR2 YFSETQ. CDR3 nucleotides: TGCGCCAGCAGCTTGGACTCAGGGAGCACCGGGGAGCTGGTTTTT. Translation gives CASSLDSGSTGELVF. The complete variable domain, with remaining parts taken from reference TRBV5-1 and TRBJ2-2, reads KAGVTQTPRYLIKTRGQQVTLSCSPISGHRSVSWYQQTPGQGLQFLFEYFSETQRNKGNFPGRFSGRQFSNSRSEMNVSTLELGDSALYLCASSLDSGSTGELVFGEGSRLTVL.

The table lists this clonotype with a few counts. The chain carries TRBV5-1 and TRBJ1-1, with TRBD1 matching 9 bases. The germline V gene has CDR1 SGHRS and CDR2 YFSETQ. The CDR3 consists of 15 residues. V gave up 4 bases and J gave up 3 bases; unmatched junction bases: 7. For the CDR3, the DNA is TGCGCCAGCAGCACAACAGGGGGCTGGGACACTGAAGCTTTCTTT. Amino acid sequence: CASSTTGGWDTEAFF.

The J gene is TRBJ1-1, the V gene TRBV7-9; possibly TRBD1 for D (6 bases). CDR3 size: 13 residues. Germline CDR1 SEHNR, CDR2 FQNEAQ (reference sequence). V was trimmed by 6 bases and J by 4 bases, leaving 12 bases between them. CDR3: CASRAGEGTEAFF. The DNA of the CDR3 is TGTGCCAGCAGAGCAGGGGAGGGCACTGAAGCTTTCTTT.

The rearrangement joins TRBV12-3 or TRBV12-4 to TRBJ2-7; the D gene could be TRBD1 or TRBD2 (5 bases each). This CDR3 has 15 amino acids. Trimming left V 6 bases short and J 2 bases short, with 17 bases between. The CDR3 spells CASRPSGRHTYEQYF. DNA of the CDR3: TGTGCCAGCAGACCTTCGGGACGGCATACCTACGAGCAGTACTTC.

The table lists this clonotype with a few counts. This chain joins TRBV11-2 and TRBJ2-3, with D maybe TRBD2 (5 bases). Germline lookup yields CDR1 SGHAT and CDR2 FQNNGV. Trimming pared 5 bases from V and 5 bases from J, leaving 20 bases between. This CDR3 comprises 16 residues. CDR3 sequence: CASSHWTSEVRDTQYF. As DNA, the CDR3 is TGTGCCAGCAGCCACTGGACGTCGGAGGTCCGAGATACGCAGTATTTT.

This clonotype was observed once. The genes are TRBV21-1 and TRBJ1-2; the table's D gene call, TRBD1, was not cross checked with the DNA. TRBV21-1 is marked as a pseudogene. The CDR3 length is 15 residues. The CDR3 protein is CASSPRTGTFGGYTF. CDR3 DNA: TGTGCCAGCAGCCCGCGGACAGGGACTTTTGGTGGCTACACCTTC.

V usage is TRBV2 and J usage is TRBJ2-7; 10 bases align to TRBD2. This CDR3 region has 16 residues. V gave up 5 bases and J gave up 2 bases; unmatched junction bases: 9. CDR1 and CDR2 from the germline V gene are SNHLY and FYNNEI. The CDR3 is CASSSSLAGRPYEQYF. Here the CDR3 DNA reads TGTGCCAGCAGTTCATCACTAGCGGGGCGTCCCTACGAGCAGTACTTC.

This clonotype was picked up many times. The chain links TRBV7-2 to TRBJ2-1, with a tentative D call TRBD1 (6 bases). The CDR3 covers 16 residues. Germline-derived CDR1 and CDR2 are SGHTA and FQGNSA. The V gene lost 3 bases and the J gene lost 2 bases, with 14 bases spanning the gap. The CDR3 here is CASSLRGSVTYNEQFF. DNA of the CDR3: TGTGCCAGCAGCTTGAGGGGGAGTGTAACCTACAATGAGCAGTTCTTC. Combining the CDR3 with reference TRBV7-2 and TRBJ2-1 gives the whole variable domain GAGVSQSPSNKVTEKGKDVELRCDPISGHTALYWYRQSLGQGLEFLIYFQGNSAPDKSGLPSDRFSAERTGGSVSTLTIQRTQQEDSAVYLCASSLRGSVTYNEQFFGPGTRLTVL.

In this sample, this clonotype turned up a few times. The chain couples TRBV12-3 or TRBV12-4 to TRBJ1-1; D gene uncertain. V gave up 7 bases and J gave up 6 bases, with 15 bases separating them. The CDR3 covers 13 residues. The CDR3: CASTFDPDAEAFF. In DNA, the CDR3 is TGTGCCAGCACCTTCGACCCGGACGCTGAAGCTTTCTTT.

The genes are TRBV28 and TRBJ1-6, with 8 bases that match TRBD1. The length of the CDR3 is 15 residues. V gave up 4 bases and J gave up 6 bases; unmatched junction bases: 5. Germline V gene data show CDR1 as MDHEN and CDR2 as SYDVKM. In DNA form, the CDR3 reads TGTGCCAGCAGTTCCCGGACAGGGCCTAATTCACCCCTCCACTTT. This sequence encodes CASSSRTGPNSPLHF.